The clone carrying this T cell receptor (beta chain) was seen a single time. The protocol was immunoSEQ multiplex PCR, while the TCRdb copy is restricted to in-frame clones and leaves out a portion. This sample has 150,000 or so clones, with around 82% found just once. The sample is drawn from a study of blood T cell repertoires in COVID-19. The TCR comes from a woman in her forties with COVID-19, enrolled during active disease. The sample consisted of peripheral blood.

The CDR3, as DNA: TGTGCCAGCAGCGGACAGGGGGCGGTAGCTAATGAAAAACTGTTTTTT. Translating it yields CASSGQGAVANEKLFF. V gene TRBV7-8 combines with J gene TRBJ1-4; 11 bases are a match to TRBD1. CDR3 length equals 16 residues. Germline trimming cut 5 bases from V and 3 bases from J; bases unmatched to any gene: 5. Germline CDR1 and CDR2: SGHVS and FQNEAQ.